Each of the 3 T cell receptor beta chains below was sequenced from the same sample in a study of T cell responses to AZD1222 COVID-19 vaccine (dated by TCRdb to about 2021). Libraries came from the immunoSEQ multiplex PCR assay. The source is immuneACCESS, and TCRdb retained only in-frame sequences with V and J called. Part of the clones is not carried over; for the studies checked, unresolved V genes explain less than half of this, and the remainder is unexplained. The sample records around 140,000 clones, approximately 94% of which are singletons. Over 7.5% of the sample comes from the top ten. In light of the paper, this sample's time point label describes: baseline before first vaccination. Sequences were derived from peripheral blood, sampled on day 0 of AZD1222 vaccination. The receptors derive from an adult in good health.

V and J are TRBV3-1 (or the pseudogene TRBV3-2) and TRBJ1-2; weak D call: TRBD1 (6 bases). Germline CDR1 and CDR2: LGHDT and YNNKEL (reference sequence). V was pared by 4 bases and J by 3 bases, with 12 bases between. This CDR3 has 14 amino acids. CDR3 amino acids: CASSLRGLDYGYTF. The CDR3 DNA reads as TGTGCCAGCAGCCTCAGGGGTTTGGACTATGGCTACACCTTC.

V gene TRBV18 combines with J gene TRBJ1-2, with 11 nucleotides matching TRBD1. This CDR3 region has 16 residues. V dropped 1 base and J dropped 8; count of bases not matched to a gene: 9. Germline V gene data show CDR1 as KGHSH and CDR2 as LQKENI. In nucleotides, the CDR3 is TGTGCCAGCTCACCACTTTTCGGACAGGGGGCCCGGGGCTACACCTTC. Translation gives CASSPLFGQGARGYTF.

The chain combines TRBV2 with TRBJ1-4; 7 bases fit TRBD1. CDR1 is SNHLY and CDR2 is FYNNEI in the germline V gene. This CDR3 contains 16 residues. V lost 7 bases to trimming and J lost 3 bases; unmatched junction nucleotides: 11. The CDR3 loop is CASTPRRGQSNEKLFF. CDR3 in DNA: TGTGCCAGCACGCCCCGGCGGGGACAGTCTAATGAAAAACTGTTTTTT.